Following are 13 T cell receptor beta chains from one sample sequenced in a study of OX40 agonist ivuxolimab in advanced cancers. The library was built by means of the immunoSEQ multiplex PCR assay. Drawn from immuneACCESS, this table holds only the in-frame rearrangements with V and J called that TCRdb kept. Clones are partly lost; checked studies trace under half to an unresolved V gene and leave the rest unexplained. For this sample the table gives about 83,000 clones, of which approximately 83% were detected only once. Around 0.7% of the sample comes from the top ten. The sample consisted of CD4+ or CD8+ T cells sorted from blood, taken in a trial of the OX40 agonist ivuxolimab. The receptors come from an adult with an advanced solid tumor such as melanoma, head and neck, liver or kidney cancer.

The rearrangement uses TRBV21-1 and TRBJ1-5. TRBV21-1 is a recognized pseudogene. The CDR3 spans 15 residues. CDR3 bases: TGTGCCAGACGGGGGACTCCTTCCGATGATCAGCCCCAGCATTTT. It specifies CARRGTPSDDQPQHF.

The sample holds a few counts of this clone. The chain has TRBV18 and TRBJ2-7; D may be TRBD1 (5 bases). Germline V gene data show CDR1 as KGHSH and CDR2 as LQKENI. V was pared by 0 bases and J by 3 bases, with 12 bases between. The CDR3 covers 15 residues. This CDR3 reads CASSPPGQGSYEQYF. In DNA, the CDR3 is TGTGCCAGCTCACCACCGGGGCAGGGTAGCTACGAGCAGTACTTC.

The gene calls are TRBV18 and TRBJ1-3; TRBD1 is a possible D gene (5 bases). Germline values: CDR1 KGHSH, CDR2 LQKENI. The CDR3 contains 16 residues. V dropped 1 base and J dropped 4 bases, with 14 bases sitting between them. The CDR3 DNA reads TGTGCCAGCTCACCACGGGGAGGGGCGGAAGGAAACACCATATATTTT. This translates into CASSPRGGAEGNTIYF.

This clone was detected once. J is TRBJ2-1 and V is TRBV5-6; the D is unclear. Looked up from germline, CDR1 is SGHDT and CDR2 is YYEEEE. The length of the CDR3 is 13 residues. V shed 5 bases and J shed 8 bases, with 14 bases lying between them. The CDR3, as DNA: TGTGCCAGCAGGTTGATCATAGCCGATGAGCAGTTCTTC. As protein: CASRLIIADEQFF.

The rearrangement links TRBV11-2 to TRBJ2-1, with D possibly being TRBD2 (5 bases). V gave up 2 bases and J gave up 8 bases, with 16 bases separating them. Germline V lookup: CDR1 SGHAT, CDR2 FQNNGV. The CDR3 has 15 residues. CDR3 residues: CASSLNSYGGYEQFF. Written as DNA, the CDR3 is TGTGCCAGCAGCTTAAACAGCTATGGAGGTTATGAGCAGTTCTTC.

This clone appeared a few times. The chain joins TRBV9 to TRBJ1-3; maybe TRBD1 (6 bases). V dropped 0 bases and J dropped 0 bases, with 13 bases sitting between them. In germline, CDR1 is SGDLS, CDR2 YYNGEE. The CDR3 runs to 17 residues. The CDR3 loop reads CASSVGGRQSSGNTIYF. For the CDR3, the DNA is TGTGCCAGCAGCGTAGGGGGGCGGCAGAGCTCTGGAAACACCATATATTTT.

This chain uses TRBV4-1 with TRBJ1-2; 8 nucleotides line up with TRBD1. This CDR3 is 16 amino acids long. J gave up 3 bases and V 7 bases, and 13 bases lay outside the gene matches. CDR1 is MGHRA, CDR2 YSYEKL, per germline. The CDR3 protein is CASTRLRDRSDYGYTF. The CDR3 bases are TGCGCCAGCACCCGCCTCCGGGACAGGAGCGACTATGGCTACACCTTC.

The V and J genes are TRBV19 and TRBJ1-2, with D unresolved. The V gene lost 1 base and the J gene lost 8 bases, with 5 bases spanning the gap. The CDR3 is 11 amino acids. Germline V CDR1 and CDR2: LNHDA, SQIVND (reference sequence). As DNA, the CDR3 is TGTGCCAGTAGTATAGCCAAAGGCTACACCTTC. Translated, it gives CASSIAKGYTF.

V and J are TRBV19 and TRBJ2-3; D is unclear. The germline gives CDR1 LNHDA, CDR2 SQIVND (reference sequence). The CDR3 is 14 amino acids. Deletions cut 8 bases from V and 4 bases from J, with 16 bases between. Here the CDR3 DNA reads TGTGCCAGTGCCTACGCCCCCGGCCCAGATACGCAGTATTTT. Protein sequence: CASAYAPGPDTQYF.

The chain combines TRBV7-2 with TRBJ2-5, with D perhaps given as TRBD1 or TRBD2 (5 bases each). The germline V gene has CDR1 SGHTA and CDR2 FQGNSA. The ends were cut back, 5 bases at V and 3 bases at J, with 16 bases in the middle. The CDR3 covers 15 residues. CDR3 bases: TGTGCCAGCAGCCTGCTTTTGGGGACGAAAGAGACCCAGTACTTC. Amino acid sequence: CASSLLLGTKETQYF.

The gene calls are TRBV7-3 and TRBJ1-2; maybe TRBD1 (6 bases). Germline V gives CDR1 SGHTA, CDR2 FQGTGA. The V and J ends lost 2 bases and 8 bases respectively, with 15 bases between them. CDR3 length: 14 amino acids. The CDR3 loop is CASSLGPGEGGYTF. CDR3 coding DNA: TGTGCCAGCAGCTTAGGGCCAGGGGAGGGCGGCTACACCTTC.

This clone was picked up a small number of times. V usage is TRBV7-2 and J usage is TRBJ1-2; TRBD1 aligns across 10 bases. V was clipped by 6 bases and J by 8 bases; unmatched bases: 9. This CDR3 comprises 14 residues. Germline V gene data show CDR1 as SGHTA and CDR2 as FQGNSA. CDR3 protein: CASSSNDRGRGYTF. In DNA form, the CDR3 reads TGTGCCAGCAGTTCCAACGACAGGGGGCGAGGCTACACCTTC.

The chain recombines TRBV5-1 with TRBJ1-1, with TRBD1 as a possible D gene (6 bases). The CDR3 spans 14 residues. Deletions cut 4 bases from V and 7 bases from J, with 17 bases between. CDR1 is SGHRS and CDR2 is YFSETQ in the germline V gene. The CDR3 region is CASSPIMDSNEAFF. The DNA of the CDR3 is TGCGCCAGCAGCCCCATTATGGACAGCAATGAAGCTTTCTTT.